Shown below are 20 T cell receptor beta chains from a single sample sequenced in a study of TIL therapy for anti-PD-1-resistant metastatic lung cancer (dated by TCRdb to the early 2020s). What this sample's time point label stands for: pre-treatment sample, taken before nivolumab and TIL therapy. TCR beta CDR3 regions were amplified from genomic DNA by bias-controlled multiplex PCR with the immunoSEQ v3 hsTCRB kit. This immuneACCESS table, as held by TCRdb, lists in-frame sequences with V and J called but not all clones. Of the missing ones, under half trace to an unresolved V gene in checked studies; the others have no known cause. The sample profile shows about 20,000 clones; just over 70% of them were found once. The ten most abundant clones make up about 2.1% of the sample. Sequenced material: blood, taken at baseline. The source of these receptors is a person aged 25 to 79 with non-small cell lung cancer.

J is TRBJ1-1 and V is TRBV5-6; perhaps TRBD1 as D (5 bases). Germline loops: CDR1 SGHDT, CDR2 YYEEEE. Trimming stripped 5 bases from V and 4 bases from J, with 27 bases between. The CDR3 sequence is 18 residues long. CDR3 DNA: TGTGCCAGCAGTCAAAGAGGGCAGGGATTTTTTCCGATCACTGAAGCTTTCTTT. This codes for CASSQRGQGFFPITEAFF.

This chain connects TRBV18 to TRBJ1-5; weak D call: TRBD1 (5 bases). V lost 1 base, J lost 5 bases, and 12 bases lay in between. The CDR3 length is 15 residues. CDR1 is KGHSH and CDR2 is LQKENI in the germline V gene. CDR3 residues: CASSPQEGIHQPQHF. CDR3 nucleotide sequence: TGTGCCAGCTCACCACAAGAGGGGATTCATCAGCCCCAGCATTTT.

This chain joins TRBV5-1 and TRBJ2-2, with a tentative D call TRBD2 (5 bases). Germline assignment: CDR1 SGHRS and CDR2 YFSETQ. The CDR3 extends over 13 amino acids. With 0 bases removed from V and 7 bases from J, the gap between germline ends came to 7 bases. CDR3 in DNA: TGCGCCAGCAGCTTGGATCGGGGCGGGGAGCTGTTTTTT. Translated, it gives CASSLDRGGELFF.

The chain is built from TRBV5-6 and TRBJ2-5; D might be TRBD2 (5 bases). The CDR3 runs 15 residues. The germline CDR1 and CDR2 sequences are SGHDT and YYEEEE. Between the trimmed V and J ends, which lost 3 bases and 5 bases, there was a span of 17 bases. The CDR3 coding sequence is TGTGCCAGCAGCTCGCTATTAACTAGTGCGGAGACCCAGTACTTC. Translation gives CASSSLLTSAETQYF.

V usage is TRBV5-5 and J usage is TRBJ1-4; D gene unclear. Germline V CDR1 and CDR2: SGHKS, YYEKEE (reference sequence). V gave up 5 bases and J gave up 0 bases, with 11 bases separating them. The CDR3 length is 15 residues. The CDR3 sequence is CASRRMRSTNEKLFF. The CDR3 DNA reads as TGTGCCAGCAGGCGCATGAGATCAACTAATGAAAAACTGTTTTTT.

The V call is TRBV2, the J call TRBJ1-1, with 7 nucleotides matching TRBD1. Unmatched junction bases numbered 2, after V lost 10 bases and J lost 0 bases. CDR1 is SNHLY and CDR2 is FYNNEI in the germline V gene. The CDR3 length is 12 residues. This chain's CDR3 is CATGQMNTEAFF. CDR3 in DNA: TGTGCCACGGGACAGATGAACACTGAAGCTTTCTTT.

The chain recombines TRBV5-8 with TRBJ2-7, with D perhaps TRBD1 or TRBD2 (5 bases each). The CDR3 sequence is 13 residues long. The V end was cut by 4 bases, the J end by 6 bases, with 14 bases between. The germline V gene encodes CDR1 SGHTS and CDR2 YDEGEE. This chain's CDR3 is CASSEDGASEQYF. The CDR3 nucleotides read TGTGCCAGCAGCGAGGACGGGGCCTCCGAGCAGTACTTC.

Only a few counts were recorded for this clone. CDR3 nucleotides: TGTGCCAGCAGCCTCGGACTAGCGCCTTACGAGCAGTACTTC. Encoded protein: CASSLGLAPYEQYF. The chain couples TRBV6-1 to TRBJ2-7; 9 nucleotides line up with TRBD2. CDR3 length: 14 residues. V lost 6 bases, J lost 4 bases, and 7 bases stayed unmatched. CDR1 MNHNS and CDR2 SASEGT come from the germline V gene.

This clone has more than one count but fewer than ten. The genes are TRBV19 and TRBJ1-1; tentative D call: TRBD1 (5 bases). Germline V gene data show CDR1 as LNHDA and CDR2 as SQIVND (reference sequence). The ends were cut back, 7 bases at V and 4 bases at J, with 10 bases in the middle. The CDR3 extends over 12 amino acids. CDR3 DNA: TGTGCCAGTAACTCAAGGGGCACTGAAGCTTTCTTT. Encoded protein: CASNSRGTEAFF.

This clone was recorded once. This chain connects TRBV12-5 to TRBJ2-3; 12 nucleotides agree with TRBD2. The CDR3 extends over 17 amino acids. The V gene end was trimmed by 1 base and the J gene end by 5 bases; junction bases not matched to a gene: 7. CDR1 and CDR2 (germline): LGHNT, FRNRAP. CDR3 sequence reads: CASGLGLAGGPGDTQYF. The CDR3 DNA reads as TGTGCTAGTGGTTTGGGTCTAGCGGGAGGGCCTGGAGATACGCAGTATTTT.

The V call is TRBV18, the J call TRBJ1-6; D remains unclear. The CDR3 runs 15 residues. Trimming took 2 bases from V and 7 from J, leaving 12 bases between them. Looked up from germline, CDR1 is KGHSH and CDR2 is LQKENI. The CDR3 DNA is TGTGCCAGCTCACCAGGGCCGCCCCTGAATTCACCCCTCCACTTT. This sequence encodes CASSPGPPLNSPLHF.

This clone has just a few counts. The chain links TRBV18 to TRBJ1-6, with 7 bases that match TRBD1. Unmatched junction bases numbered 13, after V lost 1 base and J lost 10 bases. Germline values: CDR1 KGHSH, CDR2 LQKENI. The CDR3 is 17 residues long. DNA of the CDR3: TGTGCCAGCTCACCACTACAATCAGGGGGGGGAGAGTCACCCCTCCACTTT. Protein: CASSPLQSGGGESPLHF.

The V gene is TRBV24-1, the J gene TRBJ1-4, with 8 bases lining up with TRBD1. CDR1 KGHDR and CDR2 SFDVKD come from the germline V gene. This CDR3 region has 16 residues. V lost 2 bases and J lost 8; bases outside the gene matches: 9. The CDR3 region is CATSDSATGDNEKLFF. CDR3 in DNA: TGTGCCACCAGTGATTCCGCGACAGGGGACAACGAAAAACTGTTTTTT.

The CDR3, as DNA: TGTGCCAGCAGCCAGTCTGTCAGGGGAACTGAAGCTTTCTTT. This codes for CASSQSVRGTEAFF. The V and J genes are TRBV3-1 (or the pseudogene TRBV3-2) and TRBJ1-1; a possible D gene is TRBD1 (6 bases). V was trimmed by 3 bases and J by 5 bases, leaving 13 bases between them. CDR1 and CDR2 from the germline V gene are LGHDT and YNNKEL (reference sequence). The CDR3 loop spans 14 amino acids.

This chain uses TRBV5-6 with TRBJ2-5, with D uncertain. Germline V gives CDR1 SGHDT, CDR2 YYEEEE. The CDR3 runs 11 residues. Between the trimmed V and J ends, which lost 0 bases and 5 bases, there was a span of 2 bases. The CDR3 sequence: CASSLDETQYF. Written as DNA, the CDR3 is TGTGCCAGCAGCTTGGACGAGACCCAGTACTTC. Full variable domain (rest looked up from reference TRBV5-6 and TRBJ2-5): DAGVTQSPTHLIKTRGQQVTLRCSPKSGHDTVSWYQQALGQGPQFIFQYYEEEERQRGNFPDRFSGHQFPNYSSELNVNALLLGDSALYLCASSLDETQYFGPGTRLLVL.

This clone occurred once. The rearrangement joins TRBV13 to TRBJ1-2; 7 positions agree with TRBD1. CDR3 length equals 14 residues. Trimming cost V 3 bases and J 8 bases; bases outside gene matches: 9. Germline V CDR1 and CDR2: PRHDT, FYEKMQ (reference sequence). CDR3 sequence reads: CASSLWGQLNGYTF. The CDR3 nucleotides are TGTGCCAGCAGCTTGTGGGGACAGCTAAACGGCTACACCTTC.

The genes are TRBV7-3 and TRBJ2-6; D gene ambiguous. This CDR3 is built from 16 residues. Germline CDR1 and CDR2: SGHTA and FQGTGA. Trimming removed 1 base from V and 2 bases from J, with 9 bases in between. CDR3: CASSLSAGAGANVLTF. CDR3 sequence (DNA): TGTGCCAGCAGCTTAAGCGCAGGTGCTGGGGCCAACGTCCTGACTTTC.

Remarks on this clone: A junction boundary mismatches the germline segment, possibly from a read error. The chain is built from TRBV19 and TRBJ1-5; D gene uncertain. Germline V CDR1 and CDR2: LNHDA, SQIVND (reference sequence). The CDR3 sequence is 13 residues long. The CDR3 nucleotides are TGTGCCAGTAGTCCGGAAATTAATCGGCCCCAGCATTTT. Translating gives CASSPEINRPQHF.

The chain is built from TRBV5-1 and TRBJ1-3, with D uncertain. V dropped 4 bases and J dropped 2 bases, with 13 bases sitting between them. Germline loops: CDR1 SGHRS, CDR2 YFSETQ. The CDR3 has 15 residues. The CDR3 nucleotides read TGCGCCAGCAGCGAATGGGGTGCTACTGGAAACACCATATATTTT. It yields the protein CASSEWGATGNTIYF.

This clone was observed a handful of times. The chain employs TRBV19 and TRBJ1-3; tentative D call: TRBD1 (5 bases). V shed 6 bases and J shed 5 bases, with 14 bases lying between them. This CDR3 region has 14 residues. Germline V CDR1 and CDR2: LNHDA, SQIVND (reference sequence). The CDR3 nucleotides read TGTGCCAGTAGCATGACCCCAGGGCGAAACACCATATATTTT. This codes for CASSMTPGRNTIYF. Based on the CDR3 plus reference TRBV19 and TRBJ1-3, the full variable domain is DGGITQSPKYLFRKEGQNVTLSCEQNLNHDAMYWYRQDPGQGLRLIYYSQIVNDFQKGDIAEGYSVSREKKESFPLTVTSAQKNPTAFYLCASSMTPGRNTIYFGEGSWLTVV.